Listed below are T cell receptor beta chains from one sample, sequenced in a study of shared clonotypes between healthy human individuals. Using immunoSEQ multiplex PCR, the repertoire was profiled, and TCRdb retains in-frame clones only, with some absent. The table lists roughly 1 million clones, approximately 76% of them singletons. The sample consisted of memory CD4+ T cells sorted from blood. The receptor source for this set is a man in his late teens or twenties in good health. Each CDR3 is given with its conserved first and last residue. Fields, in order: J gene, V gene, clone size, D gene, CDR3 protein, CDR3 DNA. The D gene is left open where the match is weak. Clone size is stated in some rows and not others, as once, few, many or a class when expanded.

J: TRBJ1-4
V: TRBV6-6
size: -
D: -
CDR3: CASTQGNEKLFF
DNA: TGTGCCAGCACACAGGGAAATGAAAAACTGTTTTTT

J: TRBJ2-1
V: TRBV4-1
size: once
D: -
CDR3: CASSQGTARSSYNEQFF
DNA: TGCGCCAGCAGCCAAGGAACTGCGCGGAGCTCCTACAATGAGCAGTTCTTC

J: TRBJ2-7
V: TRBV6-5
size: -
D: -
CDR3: CASSYRSRGYEQYF
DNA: TGTGCCAGCAGTTATCGATCCCGGGGATACGAGCAGTACTTC

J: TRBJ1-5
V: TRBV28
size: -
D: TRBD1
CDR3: CASSWRQGAAPQHF
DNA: TGTGCCAGCAGTTGGAGACAGGGCGCGGCGCCCCAGCATTTT

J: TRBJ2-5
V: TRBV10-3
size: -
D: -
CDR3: CATALGETQYF
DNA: TGTGCCACCGCCTTGGGAGAGACCCAGTACTTC

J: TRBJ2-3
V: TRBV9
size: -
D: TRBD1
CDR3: CASSPSSGTGVMYF
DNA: TGTGCCAGCAGCCCAAGTTCCGGGACAGGGGTGATGTATTTT

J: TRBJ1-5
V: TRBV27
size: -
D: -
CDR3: CASRRGDWSQPQHF
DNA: TGTGCCAGCAGACGAGGGGATTGGTCGCAGCCCCAGCATTTT

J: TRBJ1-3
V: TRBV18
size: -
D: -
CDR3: CASSPPVGRSGNTIYF
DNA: TGTGCCAGCTCACCACCGGTGGGGCGTTCTGGAAACACCATATATTTT

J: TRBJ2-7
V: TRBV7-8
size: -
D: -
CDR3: CASSFTGSGEQYF
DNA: TGTGCCAGCAGCTTCACGGGGTCTGGAGAGCAGTACTTC

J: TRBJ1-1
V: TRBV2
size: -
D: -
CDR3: CASTSRAEAFF
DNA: TGTGCCAGCACGAGTAGGGCTGAAGCTTTCTTT

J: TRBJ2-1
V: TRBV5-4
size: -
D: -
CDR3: CASSSQGDIEQFF
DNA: TGTGCCAGCAGCTCCCAGGGAGATATCGAGCAGTTCTTC

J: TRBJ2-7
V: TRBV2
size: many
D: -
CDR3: CASKGGQTLYEQYF
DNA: TGTGCCAGCAAGGGGGGACAGACCCTCTACGAGCAGTACTTC

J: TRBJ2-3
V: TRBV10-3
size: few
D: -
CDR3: CAITRGDFLTDTQYF
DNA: TGTGCCATCACCAGGGGGGACTTTCTCACAGATACGCAGTATTTT